These T cell receptor beta chains were read from a single sample in a study of T cell repertoires in cytomegalovirus infection. These TCRs are of unknown antigen specificity. TCRdb reanalysed the reads using MiXCR and keeps one entry per CDR3 protein. Of roughly 500,000 distinct CDR3 sequences listed, 30% to 40% are singletons. The sample consisted of cultured PBMCs, taken from culture after CMV antigen stimulation. The receptors shown here come from a human donor in good health (CMV status not recorded). Some clones in this sample may be carry-over from other donors' samples. Both conserved end residues are part of each CDR3. The D gene is left open where the match is weak. Rows may omit the clone size; those that give it use once, few, many or a size class.

-	TRBV4-1	TRBD2	TRBJ2-7	TGCGCCAGCAGCCAAGCTCTAACTAGCGGACCCTACGAGCAGTACTTC	CASSQALTSGPYEQYF
many	TRBV7-2	-	TRBJ1-1	TGTGCCAGCAGCTTCGGGGCAGGCTTGAACACTGAAGCTTTCTTT	CASSFGAGLNTEAFF
-	TRBV4-3	-	TRBJ1-1	TGCGCCAGCAGCCAAGAAGGTGGTTGGAACACTGAAGCTTTCTTT	CASSQEGGWNTEAFF
few	TRBV7-3	-	TRBJ1-3	TGTGCCAGCAGCTTAACAGACGCGGAATACACCATATATTTT	CASSLTDAEYTIYF
-	TRBV6-1	TRBD1	TRBJ2-2	TGTGCCAGCAGTTTCTTTCGACAGGGCACCGGAGAGCTGTTTTTT	CASSFFRQGTGELFF
-	TRBV7-9	-	TRBJ2-7	TGTGCCAGCAGCTTAGGCGTAGGGAAGGACGAGCAGTACTTC	CASSLGVGKDEQYF
once	TRBV5-4	-	TRBJ2-1	TGTGCCAGCAGCTTGGAAGGGAGTACCGTCCTTGAGCAGTTCTTC	CASSLEGSTVLEQFF
few	TRBV7-8	TRBD2	TRBJ2-5	TGTGCCAGCAGCGAACTGACTAGCGGGAGACAAGAGACCCAGTACTTC	CASSELTSGRQETQYF
-	TRBV7-6	-	TRBJ2-7	TGTGCCAGCACCGACGCTAGCGACGAGCAGTACTTC	CASTDASDEQYF
-	TRBV6-2/TRBV6-3	TRBD1	TRBJ1-1	TGTGCCAGCAGTCGGACAGGGATGAACACTGAAGCTTTCTTT	CASSRTGMNTEAFF
-	TRBV20-1	-	TRBJ2-3	TGCAGTGCCAAACTAGATACAGATACGCAGTATTTT	CSAKLDTDTQYF
few	TRBV7-2	-	TRBJ2-7	TGTGCCAGCAGCGAGACCGGGACCCAACCCTACGAGCAGTACTTC	CASSETGTQPYEQYF
-	TRBV27	-	TRBJ1-6	TGTGCCAGCAGTTTGCAGGGGATTCGACCCCTCCACTTT	CASSLQGIRPLHF
-	TRBV15	-	TRBJ2-5	TGTGCCACCAGCAGAGATTGGTCTTCAGGGGGGCAAGAGACCCAGTACTTC	CATSRDWSSGGQETQYF
few	TRBV6-1	TRBD1	TRBJ2-1	TGTGCCAGCAGTCCTCAAAGTACAGGGGGCTTTGAGCAGTTCTTC	CASSPQSTGGFEQFF
-	TRBV7-8	TRBD1	TRBJ2-7	TGTGCCAGCAGCACCTTACAGGGGTTATCGTACGAGCAGTACTTC	CASSTLQGLSYEQYF
-	TRBV3-1	TRBD1	TRBJ2-1	TGTGCCAGCAGCCAAGTACAGGGGGCCTACAATGAGCAGTTCTTC	CASSQVQGAYNEQFF
-	TRBV7-8	-	TRBJ1-1	TGTGCCAGCAGCCTTAATCCTACAGGGAGGCCTGAAGCTTTCTTT	CASSLNPTGRPEAFF
few	TRBV20-1	-	TRBJ2-5	TGCAGTGCTGTTTGGGCAGGAGGTCCACAAGAGACCCAGTACTTC	CSAVWAGGPQETQYF
few	TRBV7-2	-	TRBJ2-5	TGTGCCTTCGCAGGACAGTTTGGAGAGACCCAGTACTTC	CAFAGQFGETQYF
-	TRBV4-1	TRBD2	TRBJ2-1	TGCGCCAGCAGCCAAGGGGACGGGACTAGCGGGAATGAGCAGTTCTTC	CASSQGDGTSGNEQFF
-	TRBV27	-	TRBJ1-1	TGTGCCAGCAGTTTATTGGGGGAGGAAGCTTTCTTT	CASSLLGEEAFF